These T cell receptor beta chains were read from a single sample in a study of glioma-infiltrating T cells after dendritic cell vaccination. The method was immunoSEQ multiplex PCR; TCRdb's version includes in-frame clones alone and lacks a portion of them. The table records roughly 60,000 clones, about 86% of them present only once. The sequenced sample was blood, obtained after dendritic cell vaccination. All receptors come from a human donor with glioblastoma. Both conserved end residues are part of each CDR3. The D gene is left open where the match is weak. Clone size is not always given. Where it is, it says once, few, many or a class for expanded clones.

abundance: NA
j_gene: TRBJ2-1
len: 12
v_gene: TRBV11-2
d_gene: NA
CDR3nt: TGTGCCAGCAGCTGGGGGCGGGATGAGCAGTTCTTC
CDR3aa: CASSWGRDEQFF

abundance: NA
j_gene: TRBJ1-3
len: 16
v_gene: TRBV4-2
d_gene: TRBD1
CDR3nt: TGTGCCAGCAGCCAAGATAACCAGGGGGACGGAAACACCATATATTTT
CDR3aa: CASSQDNQGDGNTIYF

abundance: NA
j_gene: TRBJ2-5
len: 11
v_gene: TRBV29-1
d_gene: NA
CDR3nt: TGCAGCGCCGGGTACCAAGAGACCCAGTACTTC
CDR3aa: CSAGYQETQYF

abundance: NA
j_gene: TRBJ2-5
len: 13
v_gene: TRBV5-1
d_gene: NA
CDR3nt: TGCGCCAGCAGCTTGGGCAGACAAGAGACCCAGTACTTC
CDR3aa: CASSLGRQETQYF

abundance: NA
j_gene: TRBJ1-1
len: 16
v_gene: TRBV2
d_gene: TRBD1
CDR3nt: TGTGCCAGCAGGGACTATAAGGGACAGGAGAACACTGAAGCTTTCTTT
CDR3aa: CASRDYKGQENTEAFF

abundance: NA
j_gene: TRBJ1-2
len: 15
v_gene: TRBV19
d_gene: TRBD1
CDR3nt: TGTGCCAGTAGTATTGGTTGGACAGGGGGGTATGGCTACACCTTC
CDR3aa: CASSIGWTGGYGYTF

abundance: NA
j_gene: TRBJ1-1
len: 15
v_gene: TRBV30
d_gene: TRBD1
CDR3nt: TGTGCCTGGAGTGTTTTGTTACAGGGGGACACTGAAGCTTTCTTT
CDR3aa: CAWSVLLQGDTEAFF

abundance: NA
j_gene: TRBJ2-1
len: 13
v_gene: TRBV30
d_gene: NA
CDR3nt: TGTGCCTGGGGGGGGGCTTTCTACAATGAGCAGTTCTTC
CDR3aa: CAWGGAFYNEQFF

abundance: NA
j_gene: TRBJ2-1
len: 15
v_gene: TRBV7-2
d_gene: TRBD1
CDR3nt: TGTGCCAGCAGCGCAGCCGGGACAGGGGTAAATGAGCAGTTCTTC
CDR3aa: CASSAAGTGVNEQFF

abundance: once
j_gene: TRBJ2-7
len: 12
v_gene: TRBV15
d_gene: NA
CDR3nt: TGTGCCACCAGCGAGAGACAGGTGGAGCAGTACTTC
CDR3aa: CATSERQVEQYF

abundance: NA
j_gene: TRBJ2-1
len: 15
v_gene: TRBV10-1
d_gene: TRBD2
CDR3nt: TGCGCCAGCAGGAAGGAGATTAGCGGGGCCGATGAGCAGTTCTTC
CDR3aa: CASRKEISGADEQFF

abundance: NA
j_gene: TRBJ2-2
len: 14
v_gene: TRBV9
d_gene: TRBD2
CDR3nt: TGTGCCAGCAGCGTAACTAGCGGGTCCGGGGAGCTGTTTTTT
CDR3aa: CASSVTSGSGELFF

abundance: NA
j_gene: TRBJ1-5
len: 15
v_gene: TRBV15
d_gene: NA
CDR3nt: TGTGCCACCAGCAGGGACAGCCGAACCCATCAGCCCCAGCATTTT
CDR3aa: CATSRDSRTHQPQHF

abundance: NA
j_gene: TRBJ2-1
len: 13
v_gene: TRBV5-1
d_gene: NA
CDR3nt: TGCGCCAGCCGCAGGGGAATCGACAATGAGCAGTTCTTC
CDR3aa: CASRRGIDNEQFF

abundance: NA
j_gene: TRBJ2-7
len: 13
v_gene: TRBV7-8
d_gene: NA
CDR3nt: TGTGCCAGCAGCGGGGGCAGTACCTACGAGCAGTACTTC
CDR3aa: CASSGGSTYEQYF

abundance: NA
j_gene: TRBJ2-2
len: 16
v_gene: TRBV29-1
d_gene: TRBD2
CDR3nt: TGCAGCGTTGAAGATCAACTAGCGGGGGCCACCGGGGAGCTGTTTTTT
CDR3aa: CSVEDQLAGATGELFF

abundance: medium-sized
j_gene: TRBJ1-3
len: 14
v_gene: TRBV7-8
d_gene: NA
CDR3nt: TGTGCCAGCAGCATGTCGGCGGGTGGAAACACCATATATTTT
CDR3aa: CASSMSAGGNTIYF

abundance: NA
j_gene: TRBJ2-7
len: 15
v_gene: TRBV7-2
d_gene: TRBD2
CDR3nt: TGTGCCAGCAGCTTAGCACTAGCGGGAAACTACGAGCAGTACTTC
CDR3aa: CASSLALAGNYEQYF

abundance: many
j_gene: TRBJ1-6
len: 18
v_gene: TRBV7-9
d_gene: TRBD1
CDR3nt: TGTGCCAGCAGCTCCGCTCCGGGACAGGGTTTATTAAGCTCACCCCTCCACTTT
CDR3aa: CASSSAPGQGLLSSPLHF

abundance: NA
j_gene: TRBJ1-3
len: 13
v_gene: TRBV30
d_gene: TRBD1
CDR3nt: TGTGCCTGGGGGACAGGGGCTGGAAACACCATATATTTT
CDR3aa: CAWGTGAGNTIYF

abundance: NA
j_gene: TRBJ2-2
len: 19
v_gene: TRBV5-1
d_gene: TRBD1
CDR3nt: TGCGCCAGCAGCACCGCACTGTCACAGGGGGCGTCGGACACCGGGGAGCTGTTTTTT
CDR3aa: CASSTALSQGASDTGELFF

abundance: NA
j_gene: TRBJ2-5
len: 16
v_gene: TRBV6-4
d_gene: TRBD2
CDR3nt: TGTGCCAGCAGTGACGACGAGCGGGGGGGCCTTGAGACCCAGTACTTC
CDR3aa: CASSDDERGGLETQYF

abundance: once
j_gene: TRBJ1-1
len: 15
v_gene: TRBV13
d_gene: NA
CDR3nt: TGTGCCAGCTCACCCACTGCGGGAGTGAACACTGAAGCTTTCTTT
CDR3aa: CASSPTAGVNTEAFF

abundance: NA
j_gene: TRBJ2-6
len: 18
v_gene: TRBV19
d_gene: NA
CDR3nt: TGTGCCAGTAGTATGGGGGCAGGGTTGGGCTCTGGGGCCAACGTCCTGACTTTC
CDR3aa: CASSMGAGLGSGANVLTF

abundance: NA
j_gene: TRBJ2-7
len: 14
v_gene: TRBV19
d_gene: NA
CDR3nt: TGTGCCAGTAGTATAGATAGGCAGGGGATCGAGCAGTACTTC
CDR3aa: CASSIDRQGIEQYF

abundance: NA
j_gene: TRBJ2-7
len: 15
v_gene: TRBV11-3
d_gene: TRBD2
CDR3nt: TGTGCCAGCAGCCCTTGGACTAGTCTCTCCTACGAGCAGTACTTC
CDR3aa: CASSPWTSLSYEQYF

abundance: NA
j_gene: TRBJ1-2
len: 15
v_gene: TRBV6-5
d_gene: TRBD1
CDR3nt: TGTGCCAGCAGGCGTTGGACAGGGACGAACTATGGCTACACCTTC
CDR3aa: CASRRWTGTNYGYTF

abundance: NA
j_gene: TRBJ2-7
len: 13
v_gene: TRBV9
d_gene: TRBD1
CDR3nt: TGTGCCAGCAGCTACAGGGGGCGCAACGAGCAGTACTTC
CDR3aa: CASSYRGRNEQYF

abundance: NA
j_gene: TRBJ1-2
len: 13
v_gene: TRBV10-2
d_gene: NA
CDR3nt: TGCGCCAGCAGTGAGTACAGGGCGGAGGGCTACACCTTC
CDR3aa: CASSEYRAEGYTF

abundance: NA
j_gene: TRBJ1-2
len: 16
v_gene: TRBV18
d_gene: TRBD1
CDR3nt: TGTGCCAGCTCACAGCGGACAGGGGGCGCATTAAATGGCTACACCTTC
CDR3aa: CASSQRTGGALNGYTF

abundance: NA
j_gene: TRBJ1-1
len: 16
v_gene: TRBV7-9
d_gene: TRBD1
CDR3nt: TGTGCCAGCAGCAAGGGGGACAGGGGGCGAGGCACTGAAGCTTTCTTT
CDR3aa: CASSKGDRGRGTEAFF

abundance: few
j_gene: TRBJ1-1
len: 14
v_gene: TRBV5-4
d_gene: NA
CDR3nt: TGTGCCAGCAGCTTGGGGGCAGAGAACACTGAAGCTTTCTTT
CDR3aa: CASSLGAENTEAFF

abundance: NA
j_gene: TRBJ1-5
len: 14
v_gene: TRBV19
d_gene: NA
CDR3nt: TGTGCCAGTAGCCAAACAGGGTGGGATCAGCCCCAGCATTTT
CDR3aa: CASSQTGWDQPQHF

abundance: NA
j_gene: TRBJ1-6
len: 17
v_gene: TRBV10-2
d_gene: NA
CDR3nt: TGCGCCAGCAGTGCCCAAAGCTACCTCGGGCAGGGAGGACCCCTCCACTTT
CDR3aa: CASSAQSYLGQGGPLHF

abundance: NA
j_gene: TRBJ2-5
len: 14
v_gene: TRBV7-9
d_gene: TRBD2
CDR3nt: TGTGCCAGCAGCATCTCAAGCGGGGACGGAACCGTGTACTTC
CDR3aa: CASSISSGDGTVYF

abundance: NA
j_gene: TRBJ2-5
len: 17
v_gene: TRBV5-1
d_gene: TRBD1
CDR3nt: TGCGCCAGCAGCTTAACCACGATTGGACAGGGTGGTGGGACCCAGTACTTC
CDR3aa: CASSLTTIGQGGGTQYF

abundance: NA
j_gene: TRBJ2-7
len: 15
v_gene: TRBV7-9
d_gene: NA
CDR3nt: TGTGCCAGCAGCTCCACATTACCCAGGGCCATCGAGCAGTACTTC
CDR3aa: CASSSTLPRAIEQYF

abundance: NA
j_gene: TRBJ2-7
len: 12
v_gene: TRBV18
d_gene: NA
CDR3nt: TGTGCCAGCTCAGTTCGACAGTACGAGCAGTACTTC
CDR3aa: CASSVRQYEQYF

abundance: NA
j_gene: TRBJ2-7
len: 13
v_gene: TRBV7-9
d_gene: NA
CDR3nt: TGTGCCAGCAGCTTACGGCAGGACAACGAGCAGTACTTC
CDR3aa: CASSLRQDNEQYF

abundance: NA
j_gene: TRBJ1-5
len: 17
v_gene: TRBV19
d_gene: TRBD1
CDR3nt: TGTGCCAGTAGTCTCCCGGGACAGGGGGCTTCTAATCAGCCCCAGCATTTT
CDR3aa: CASSLPGQGASNQPQHF

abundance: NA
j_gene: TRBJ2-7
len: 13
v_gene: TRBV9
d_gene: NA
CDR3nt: TGTGCCAGCAGCTCCAAATTGGGGGGATGGCAGTACTTC
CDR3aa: CASSSKLGGWQYF

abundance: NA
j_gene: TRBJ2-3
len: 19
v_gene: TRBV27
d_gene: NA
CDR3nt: TGTGCCAGCAGCGATAGGGGGCCGGGGGTGCGGGGCGGCACAGATACGCAGTATTTT
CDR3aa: CASSDRGPGVRGGTDTQYF

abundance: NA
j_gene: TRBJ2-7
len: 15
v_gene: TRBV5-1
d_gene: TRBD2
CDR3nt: TGCGCCACCAAAAATACTACTAGCGGGGTCTACGAGCAGTACTTC
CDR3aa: CATKNTTSGVYEQYF

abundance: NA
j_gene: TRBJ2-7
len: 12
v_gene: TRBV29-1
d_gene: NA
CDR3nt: TGCAGCGTTGGTACAGGCGGCTACGAGCAGTACTTC
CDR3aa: CSVGTGGYEQYF

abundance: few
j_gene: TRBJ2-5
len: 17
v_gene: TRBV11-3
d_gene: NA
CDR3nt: TGTGCCAGCAGCTTAGGGGGCTGGGGGCCCGGTCGAGAGACCCAGTACTTC
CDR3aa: CASSLGGWGPGRETQYF

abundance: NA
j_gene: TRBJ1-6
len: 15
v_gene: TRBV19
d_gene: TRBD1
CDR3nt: TGTGCCAGTAGTATATATGCAGGGGGAAATTCACCCCTCCACTTT
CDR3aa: CASSIYAGGNSPLHF

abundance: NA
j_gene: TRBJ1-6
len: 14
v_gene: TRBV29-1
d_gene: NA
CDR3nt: TGCAGCGCCAAAGCAGGGGCAAGCGATTCACCCCTCCACTTT
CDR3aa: CSAKAGASDSPLHF

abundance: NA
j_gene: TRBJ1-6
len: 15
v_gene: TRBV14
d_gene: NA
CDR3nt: TGTGCCAGCAGCCCCCAAGGGGTATGGGGTTCACCCCTCCACTTT
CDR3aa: CASSPQGVWGSPLHF

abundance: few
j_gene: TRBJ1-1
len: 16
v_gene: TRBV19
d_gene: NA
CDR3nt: TGTGCCAGTAGTATCCCCGGTCTACAGAAGAACACTGAAGCTTTCTTT
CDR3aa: CASSIPGLQKNTEAFF

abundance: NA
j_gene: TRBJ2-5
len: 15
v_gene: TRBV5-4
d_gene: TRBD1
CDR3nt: TGTGCCAGCAGTATGGAGACAGGGGGCGGAGAGACCCAGTACTTC
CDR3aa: CASSMETGGGETQYF

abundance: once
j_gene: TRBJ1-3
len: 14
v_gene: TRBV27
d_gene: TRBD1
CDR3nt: TGTGCCAGCCGACAGGGTGTGTCTGGAAACACCATATATTTT
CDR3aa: CASRQGVSGNTIYF

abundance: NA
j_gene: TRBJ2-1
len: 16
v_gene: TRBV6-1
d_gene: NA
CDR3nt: TGTGCCAGCAGTGAAGCGCTCGTAGGGGTATACAATGAGCAGTTCTTC
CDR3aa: CASSEALVGVYNEQFF

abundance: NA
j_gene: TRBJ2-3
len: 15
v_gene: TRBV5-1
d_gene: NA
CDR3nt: TGCGCCAGCATCCCTCTAAGCGGCGGCTCAGATACGCAGTATTTT
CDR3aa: CASIPLSGGSDTQYF

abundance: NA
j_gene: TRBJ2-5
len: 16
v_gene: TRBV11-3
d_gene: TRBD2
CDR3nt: TGTGCCAGCAGCATTTTAGCGGGGGGGCAAGGAGAGACCCAGTACTTC
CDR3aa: CASSILAGGQGETQYF

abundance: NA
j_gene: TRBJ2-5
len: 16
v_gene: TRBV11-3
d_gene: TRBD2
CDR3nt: TGTGCCAGCAGCATTTCTAGCGGGGGGGCCGTAGAGACCCAGTACTTC
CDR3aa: CASSISSGGAVETQYF

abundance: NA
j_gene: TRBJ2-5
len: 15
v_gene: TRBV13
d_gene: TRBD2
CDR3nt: TGTGCCAGCAGCCCGACAGCGGGGGGACAAGAGACCCAGTACTTC
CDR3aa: CASSPTAGGQETQYF

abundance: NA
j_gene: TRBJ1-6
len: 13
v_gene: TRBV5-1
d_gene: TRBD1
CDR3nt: TGCGCCAGCAGCTTGGGCCCGACAGGGCAGCTCCACTTT
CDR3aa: CASSLGPTGQLHF

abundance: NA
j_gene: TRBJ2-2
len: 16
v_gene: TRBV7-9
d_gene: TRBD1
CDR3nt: TGTGCCAGCAGGAACCAGGACAGGGGGCTTCCCGGGGAGCTGTTTTTT
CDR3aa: CASRNQDRGLPGELFF

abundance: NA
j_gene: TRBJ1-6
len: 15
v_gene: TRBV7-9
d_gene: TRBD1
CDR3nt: TGTGCCAGCAGCTTAAGCGGACAGGGGGCTTCACCCCTCCACTTT
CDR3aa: CASSLSGQGASPLHF